These 8 T cell receptor beta chains were sequenced from one sample in a study of T cell repertoires in cytomegalovirus infection. In TCRdb, the reads were re-called with MiXCR into one record per CDR3 protein. The sample lists hundreds of thousands of distinct CDR3 sequences, roughly 15% occurring once. The specimen was PBMCs. The receptors here all came from a human donor in good health (CMV status not recorded). Some clones in this sample may be carry-over from other donors' samples.

V is TRBV19 and J is TRBJ1-1; 7 nucleotides align to TRBD1. Germline CDR1 and CDR2: LNHDA and SQIVND (reference sequence). V lost 6 bases and J lost 6; bases outside the gene matches: 13. CDR3 length: 15 amino acids. Written as DNA, the CDR3 is TGTGCCAGTAGCCCAACAGGGGCCCGTAGGGCTGAAGCTTTCTTT. As protein: CASSPTGARRAEAFF.

The chain combines TRBV20-1 with TRBJ1-3; D remains unclear. Looked up from germline, CDR1 is DFQATT and CDR2 is SNEGSKA (reference sequence). V was shortened by 4 bases and J by 4 bases, with 17 bases between the two germline ends. The CDR3 covers 15 residues. CDR3 sequence reads: CSAKTPSLRGNTIYF. The CDR3, as DNA: TGCAGTGCTAAAACCCCGAGTTTACGCGGAAACACCATATATTTT.

This clonotype was seen only a few times. This rearrangement joins TRBV10-3 to TRBJ2-7; D possibly corresponds to TRBD1 (5 bases). V dropped 0 bases and J dropped 1 base, with 7 bases sitting between them. The CDR3 has 14 amino acids. The V gene's germline CDR1 is ENHRY and CDR2 SYGVKD. The CDR3 loop reads CAISESTASYEQYF. DNA for the CDR3: TGTGCCATCAGTGAGTCGACAGCATCCTACGAGCAGTACTTC.

The chain uses TRBV20-1 and TRBJ2-3; D assignment may be TRBD1 or TRBD2 (6 bases each). The CDR3 is 15 residues long. Trimming removed 3 bases at V and 1 base at J, with 14 bases between. The germline gives CDR1 DFQATT, CDR2 SNEGSKA (reference sequence). DNA for the CDR3: TGCAGTGCTAGTCTGCCGGGGGCCGGCACAGATACGCAGTATTTT. This encodes CSASLPGAGTDTQYF.

Ten or more counts support this clonotype. The J gene is TRBJ1-4, the V gene TRBV15; maybe TRBD1 (5 bases). Trimming took 0 bases from V and 14 from J, leaving 13 bases between them. Germline V gives CDR1 LNHNV, CDR2 YYDKDF (reference sequence). The CDR3 covers 13 residues. The CDR3 sequence is CATSREGGGWLFF. The CDR3 DNA reads TGTGCCACCAGCAGAGAGGGGGGAGGGTGGCTGTTTTTT.

This clonotype was detected many times. V gene TRBV5-1 combines with J gene TRBJ2-1, with 10 bases matching TRBD2. The CDR3 loop spans 15 amino acids. The V gene's germline CDR1 is SGHRS and CDR2 YFSETQ. Trimming cost V 4 bases and J 1 base; bases outside gene matches: 2. The CDR3 nucleotides are TGCGCCAGCAGCCTACTAGCGGGGTCCTACAATGAGCAGTTCTTC. Protein sequence: CASSLLAGSYNEQFF.

This chain links TRBV24-1 with TRBJ2-3; unclear D gene. With 2 bases removed from V and 6 bases from J, the gap between germline ends came to 11 bases. The CDR3 extends over 14 amino acids. From germline, CDR1 is KGHDR and CDR2 SFDVKD. For the CDR3, the DNA is TGTGCCACCAGTGATTACCACCGACTGGATACGCAGTATTTT. Its protein is CATSDYHRLDTQYF.

The chain employs TRBV10-3 and TRBJ2-7; D unclear. There are 12 residues in the CDR3. Deletions cut 6 bases from V and 0 bases from J, with 6 bases between. Germline assignment: CDR1 ENHRY and CDR2 SYGVKD. Here the CDR3 reads CAISAGSYEQYF. CDR3 coding DNA: TGTGCCATCAGCGCAGGCTCCTACGAGCAGTACTTC.